This paragraph covers one TCR beta chain sequence. This clonotype was recorded many times. This receptor's antigen is unknown. No much larger clone is present one base from it, and per-base qualities are unavailable. The library was obtained by RACE. Sequencing relied on a NextSeq 500. Library preparation attached unique molecular identifiers to individual cDNA molecules for quantitative, reproducible TCR counting. On the authors' methods: The median number of TCRs per sample was over 85,000, ranging from roughly 23,224 to 690,600. V, J and CDR3 annotation of the TCR reads was carried out using the Decombinator software suite. To make PS versus PT1 abundance plots, every sample was subsampled to the same number of TCRs (28,000). Expanded TCRs were defined as absent before sensitization and observed at least eight times at the 2-week time point. TCRdb redid the processing of the public reads, applying fastp at Q25 and MiXCR, and retained in-frame beta chains. Rows with one shared CDR3 protein collapse into an entry with the most common genes and DNA. For this entry, the V and J calls and clone size follow TCRdb and not the study's own pipeline. A total of around 130,000 distinct CDR3 sequences appear in this sample, more than 7.5% of them only once. The ten most abundant clones make up around 2% of the sample.

The germline V gene (reference sequence) provides CDR1 SEHNR and CDR2 FQNEAQ. CDR3 length: 16 amino acids, cysteine to phenylalanine. CDR3 DNA only is kept here, 48 bases in frame from base 1. Between the V and J ends, shortened by 5 bases and 2 bases respectively, the junction contains 16 bases. Interpreted using the paper, the time point label stands for: healthy volunteer bleed at 2 weeks. Total RNA was isolated from unfractionated whole blood collected in Tempus Blood RNA tubes. Roughly 5 healthy volunteers served as TCR sequencing controls and were bled at day 0, 2 weeks and 6 weeks. These data come from a study of human T cells and chemical hapten exposure (dated by TCRdb to 2020 to 2023). Study-wide context: Libraries were pooled for sequencing, and variation in per-sample TCR yields was attributed mainly to small differences in library volumes within the pool. Each blood RNA sample was used to sequence both TCR alpha and TCR beta chains. This study followed changes in the peripheral blood TCR repertoire in vivo during primary and secondary sensitization of alopecia patients to the hapten diphenylcyclopropenone (DPC).

What the work shows at the level of the full study, not this receptor alone: The number of TCRs above 1 in 1000 frequency did not change with DPC sensitization; there was no evidence of global repertoire structure alterations. Repeated subsampling changed both the strength of the expansion versus patch-test correlation and the threshold at which the correlation became significant.

This receptor was taken from a male donor in good health. Some clones in this sample may be carry-over from other donors' samples. Material: whole blood. This chain is built from TRBV7-9 and TRBJ2-1, with the D gene not confidently named. The CDR3 protein: CASSPPSTGPYNEQFF. The sequence in DNA is TGTGCCAGCAGCCCTCCCTCGACTGGGCCCTACAATGAGCAGTTCTTC.